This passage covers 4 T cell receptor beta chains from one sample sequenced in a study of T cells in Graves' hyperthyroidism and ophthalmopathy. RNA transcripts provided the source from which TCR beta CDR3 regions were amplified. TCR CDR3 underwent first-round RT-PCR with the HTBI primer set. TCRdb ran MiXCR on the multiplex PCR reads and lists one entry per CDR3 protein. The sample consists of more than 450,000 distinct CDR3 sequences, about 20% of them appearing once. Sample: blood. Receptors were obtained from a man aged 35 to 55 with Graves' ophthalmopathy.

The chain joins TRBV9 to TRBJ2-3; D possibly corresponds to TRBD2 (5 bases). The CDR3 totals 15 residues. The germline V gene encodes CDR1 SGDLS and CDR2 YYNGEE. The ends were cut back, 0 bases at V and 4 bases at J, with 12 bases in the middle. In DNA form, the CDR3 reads TGTGCCAGCAGCGTAGGAGGGCTAGCAGCAGATACGCAGTATTTT. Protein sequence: CASSVGGLAADTQYF.

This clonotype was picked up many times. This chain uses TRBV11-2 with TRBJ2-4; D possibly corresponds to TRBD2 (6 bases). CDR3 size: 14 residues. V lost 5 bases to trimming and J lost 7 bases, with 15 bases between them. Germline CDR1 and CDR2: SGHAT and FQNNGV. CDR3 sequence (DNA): TGTGCCAGCAGCGTCCCCGGGGGATTGAACATTCAGTACTTC. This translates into CASSVPGGLNIQYF. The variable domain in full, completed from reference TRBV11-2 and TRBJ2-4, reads EAGVAQSPRYKIIEKRQSVAFWCNPISGHATLYWYQQILGQGPKLLIQFQNNGVVDDSQLPKDRFSAERLKGVDSTLKIQPAKLEDSAVYLCASSVPGGLNIQYFGAGTRLSVL.

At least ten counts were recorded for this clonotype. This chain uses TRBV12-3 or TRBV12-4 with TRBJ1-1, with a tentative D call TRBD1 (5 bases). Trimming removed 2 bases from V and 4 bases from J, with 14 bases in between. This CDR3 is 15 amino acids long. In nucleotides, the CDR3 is TGTGCCAGCAGTTTATTTACAGGTCTGGGCACTGAAGCTTTCTTT. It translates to CASSLFTGLGTEAFF.

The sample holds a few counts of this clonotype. The CDR3: CASSYSTGSGYEQYF. The DNA of the CDR3 is TGTGCCAGCAGTTACTCGACCGGGAGCGGGTACGAGCAGTACTTC. J is TRBJ2-7 and V is TRBV6-2 or TRBV6-3; possible D gene TRBD2, 6 bases. Germline-derived CDR1 and CDR2 are MNHEY and SVGEGT. Trimming shortened V by 0 bases and J by 4 bases, and 13 bases separated the two germline ends. This CDR3 has 15 amino acids.